Sequencing of this T cell receptor beta chain was carried out in a study of blood T cell repertoires in COVID-19. As for the study in general: Sites in the United States, Italy and Spain provided acute and convalescent COVID-19 samples. Sources were T cells, B-cell-depleted T cells, or PBMCs; the material itself was cDNA or gDNA.

Per the original methods: Nucleated cell counts were estimated from reference gene primer amplification. The method was immunoSEQ multiplex PCR; TCRdb's version includes in-frame clones alone and lacks a portion of them. That table supplies the V and J calls and clone size; D and trimming were determined from the DNA. The sample lists about 100,000 clones, 80% to 90% occurring once. Trimming took 5 bases from V and 4 from J; bases not matched to a gene: 4. Germline V gene data show CDR1 as MGHDK and CDR2 as SYGVNS. The CDR3 consists of 13 residues. This sequence was found in a woman aged 80 or older with acute or convalescent COVID-19. Sequencing was done on a sample of peripheral blood. The chain has TRBV25-1 and TRBJ1-2; 7 bases are shared with TRBD1. CDR3 nucleotides: TGTGCCAGCAGTACTGGGACAGTCTATGGCTACACCTTC. Translating it yields CASSTGTVYGYTF.